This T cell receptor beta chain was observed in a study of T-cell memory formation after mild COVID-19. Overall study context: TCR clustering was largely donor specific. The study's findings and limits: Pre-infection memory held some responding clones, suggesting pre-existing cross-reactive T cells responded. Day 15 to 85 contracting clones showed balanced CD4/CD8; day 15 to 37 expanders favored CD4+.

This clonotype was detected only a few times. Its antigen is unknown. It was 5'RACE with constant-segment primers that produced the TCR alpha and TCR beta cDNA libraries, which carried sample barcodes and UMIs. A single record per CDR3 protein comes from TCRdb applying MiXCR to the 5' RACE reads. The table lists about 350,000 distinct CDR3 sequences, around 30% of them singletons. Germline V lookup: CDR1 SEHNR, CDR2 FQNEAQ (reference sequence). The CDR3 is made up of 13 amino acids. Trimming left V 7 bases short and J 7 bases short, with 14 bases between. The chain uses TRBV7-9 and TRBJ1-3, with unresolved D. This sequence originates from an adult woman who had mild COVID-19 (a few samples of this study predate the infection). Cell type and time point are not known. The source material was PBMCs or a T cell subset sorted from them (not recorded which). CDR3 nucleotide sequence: TGTGCCAGCATTGGTAATCGAGGCAACACCATATATTTT. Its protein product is CASIGNRGNTIYF. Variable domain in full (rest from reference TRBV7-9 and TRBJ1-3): DTGVSQNPRHKITKRGQNVTFRCDPISEHNRLYWYRQTLGQGPEFLTYFQNEAQLEKSRLLSDRFSAERPKGSFSTLEIQRTEQGDSAMYLCASIGNRGNTIYFGEGSWLTVV.